This is a list of T cell receptor beta chains from one sample in a study of low-dose radiotherapy and immunotherapy resistance in tumors. TCRdb passed the reads through MiXCR, listing each CDR3 protein once. The table lists under 90,000 distinct CDR3 sequences, roughly a sixth of them singletons, with 2.8% in the top ten. The sample was PBMCs, taken before treatment. The receptors were sampled from a male donor with prostate cancer. Each CDR3 is given with its conserved first and last residue. The D gene is left open where the match is weak. Clone size is stated in some rows and not others, as once, few, many or a class when expanded.

TRBV15	many	-	TRBJ2-7	CATSRDPGGTLTYEQYF	TGTGCCACCAGCAGAGATCCGGGGGGCACACTCACCTACGAGCAGTACTTC
TRBV7-2	many	TRBD2	TRBJ2-2	CASSLRGPRVTSGGTVTNTGELFF	TGTGCCAGCAGCTTAAGGGGGCCGAGGGTGACTAGCGGGGGGACTGTTACGAACACCGGGGAGCTGTTTTTT
TRBV12-3/TRBV12-4	many	-	TRBJ1-2	CASSSRLDSNYGYTF	TGTGCCAGCAGTTCCCGCCTCGACAGTAACTATGGCTACACCTTC
TRBV3-1	many	-	TRBJ2-5	CASSQTSLETQYF	TGTGCCAGCAGCCAAACTAGCCTAGAGACCCAGTACTTC
TRBV5-6	many	-	TRBJ2-7	CASSGKGLGYEQYF	TGTGCCAGCAGCGGAAAAGGACTTGGCTACGAGCAGTACTTC
TRBV28	many	-	TRBJ1-5	CASRPLRESNQPQHF	TGTGCCAGCAGACCCTTAAGGGAGAGCAATCAGCCCCAGCATTTT
TRBV6-2/TRBV6-3	-	-	TRBJ1-2	CASSEALRNYGYTF	TGTGCCAGCAGTGAAGCGCTGAGAAACTATGGCTACACCTTC
TRBV20-1	many	TRBD1	TRBJ2-5	CSAHTGGYSAGTQYF	TGCAGTGCTCATACAGGGGGCTATAGCGCGGGGACCCAGTACTTC
TRBV12-3/TRBV12-4	-	TRBD1	TRBJ1-4	CASRQQGVPEKLFF	TGTGCCAGCAGACAACAGGGGGTTCCTGAAAAACTGTTTTTT
TRBV27	many	-	TRBJ1-4	CASSPINGKLFF	TGTGCCAGCAGTCCGATCAATGGGAAACTGTTTTTT
TRBV7-2	many	-	TRBJ2-7	CASSRTGGFGDEQYF	TGTGCCAGCAGCCGAACGGGGGGCTTCGGGGACGAGCAGTACTTC
TRBV9	few	-	TRBJ2-7	CASSVGSRTAPYEQYF	TGTGCCAGCAGCGTAGGTAGTCGGACGGCGCCCTACGAGCAGTACTTC
TRBV24-1	many	TRBD2	TRBJ2-1	CATSDTSGGSYNEQFF	TGTGCCACCAGTGATACTAGCGGGGGTTCCTACAATGAGCAGTTCTTC
TRBV29-1	many	-	TRBJ1-1	CSVEEWAGVEAFF	TGCAGCGTTGAAGAGTGGGCAGGGGTTGAAGCTTTCTTT
TRBV2	many	TRBD2	TRBJ2-5	CASSSGLAGGIQETQYF	TGTGCCAGCAGTTCTGGACTAGCGGGGGGTATCCAAGAGACCCAGTACTTC
TRBV3-1	many	-	TRBJ2-4	CASSHETLAKNIQYF	TGTGCCAGCAGCCATGAGACGCTAGCCAAAAACATTCAGTACTTC
TRBV12-3/TRBV12-4	few	-	TRBJ1-5	CASRRGGNQPQHF	TGTGCCAGCAGACGGGGGGGGAATCAGCCCCAGCATTTT
TRBV5-8	many	TRBD1	TRBJ2-2	CASSSGQGYTGELFF	TGTGCCAGCAGCTCTGGACAGGGGTACACCGGGGAGCTGTTTTTT
TRBV18	many	-	TRBJ2-1	CASTTSGYNEQFF	TGTGCCAGCACGACGTCAGGCTACAATGAGCAGTTCTTC
TRBV19	many	-	TRBJ2-7	CASSGPFYEQYF	TGTGCCAGTAGTGGACCTTTCTACGAGCAGTACTTC
TRBV4-2	-	TRBD2	TRBJ2-7	CASSQGTSGGSSYEQYF	TGTGCCAGCAGCCAAGGGACTAGCGGGGGGAGTTCCTACGAGCAGTACTTC
TRBV6-6	many	-	TRBJ2-7	CASTVGNEQYF	TGTGCCAGCACGGTAGGGAACGAGCAGTACTTC
TRBV5-1	once	-	TRBJ1-5	CASSLGIDQPQHF	TGCGCCAGCAGCTTAGGCATCGATCAGCCCCAGCATTTT
TRBV12-3/TRBV12-4	many	-	TRBJ2-5	CASSLLETQYF	TGTGCCAGCAGTTTATTGGAGACCCAGTACTTC
TRBV5-6	many	-	TRBJ2-1	CASSLEFGGLDNEQFF	TGTGCCAGCAGCTTGGAATTCGGGGGGCTTGACAATGAGCAGTTCTTC
TRBV2	many	-	TRBJ1-3	CASSEASGNTIYF	TGTGCCAGCAGTGAAGCGTCTGGAAACACCATATATTTT
TRBV19	many	-	TRBJ2-2	CASTPHRPLGWTGELFF	TGTGCCAGTACCCCCCACCGACCTCTGGGGTGGACCGGGGAGCTGTTTTTT
TRBV2	many	-	TRBJ2-7	CASSPAGTHTNGYF	TGTGCCAGCAGCCCTGCCGGGACTCATACGAACGGGTACTTC
TRBV6-4	-	-	TRBJ2-5	CASSDSSAGADETQYF	TGTGCCAGCAGTGACTCTTCAGCGGGTGCCGATGAGACCCAGTACTTC
TRBV5-4	-	TRBD1	TRBJ2-7	CASSSQRDRVNEQYF	TGTGCCAGCAGCTCCCAGCGGGACAGGGTGAACGAGCAGTACTTC
TRBV12-3/TRBV12-4	many	TRBD2	TRBJ2-3	CASTTLAVSTDTQYF	TGTGCCAGCACCACGCTAGCGGTCAGCACAGATACGCAGTATTTT
TRBV5-1	many	-	TRBJ1-1	CASSLDTGSGEAFF	TGCGCCAGCAGCTTGGATACGGGATCGGGAGAAGCTTTCTTT
TRBV5-6	many	TRBD1	TRBJ1-1	CASSSLGLTGWKAFF	TGTGCCAGCAGCTCCCTCGGGTTGACAGGGTGGAAAGCTTTCTTT
TRBV7-3	many	TRBD2	TRBJ2-1	CASSLTNPERGWDNEQFF	TGTGCCAGCAGCTTAACGAACCCGGAGCGGGGGTGGGACAATGAGCAGTTCTTC
TRBV29-1	many	-	TRBJ2-3	CSVVRGPGGADTQYF	TGCAGCGTTGTAAGGGGGCCTGGGGGGGCAGATACGCAGTATTTT
TRBV29-1	-	-	TRBJ2-7	CSVEIWTKNSYEQYF	TGCAGCGTTGAAATCTGGACAAAAAACTCCTACGAGCAGTACTTC
TRBV29-1	many	-	TRBJ2-2	CSASTARRGTGGELFF	TGCAGCGCTTCAACGGCCCGGAGAGGAACAGGAGGGGAGCTGTTTTTT
TRBV12-3/TRBV12-4	-	TRBD1	TRBJ2-1	CASSRHARGSNEQFF	TGTGCCAGCAGTAGACACGCCAGGGGGTCCAATGAGCAGTTCTTC
TRBV30	many	-	TRBJ2-2	CAWTENTGELFF	TGTGCCTGGACGGAGAACACCGGGGAGCTGTTTTTT
TRBV6-2/TRBV6-3	many	TRBD2	TRBJ2-5	CASSDEGGGGETQYF	TGTGCCAGCAGTGATGAAGGTGGGGGGGGGGAGACCCAGTACTTC
TRBV12-3/TRBV12-4	many	-	TRBJ2-1	CASSLGGTEQFF	TGTGCCAGCAGTTTAGGGGGTACTGAGCAGTTCTTC
TRBV29-1	many	-	TRBJ1-3	CSVAMGFGNTIYF	TGCAGCGTTGCTATGGGCTTTGGAAACACCATATATTTT
TRBV6-5	many	TRBD1	TRBJ1-5	CASGRGGNQPQHF	TGTGCCAGCGGCAGGGGGGGCAATCAGCCCCAGCATTTT
TRBV20-1	many	TRBD1	TRBJ1-2	CSASPGQGYGYTF	TGCAGTGCTAGCCCGGGACAGGGATATGGCTACACCTTC
TRBV28	many	-	TRBJ1-4	CASSNLGGAFNEKLFF	TGTGCCAGCAGCAATCTAGGGGGAGCTTTTAATGAAAAACTGTTTTTT